One sample yielded the 23 T cell receptor beta chains listed below, sequenced in a study of cytomegalovirus exposure and HLA in healthy donors. The table came from immunoSEQ multiplex PCR; TCRdb's copy has only in-frame clones and leaves some out. The table shows some 260,000 clones, with more than 75% occurring only once. Specimen: PBMCs. Receptors were obtained from a man aged 18 to 29 in good health and CMV-seropositive.

This rearrangement joins TRBV27 to TRBJ2-1, with D perhaps TRBD2 (5 bases). The V end lost 5 bases, the J end lost 7 bases, and 12 bases lay between the germline ends. CDR3 length equals 13 residues. Germline V CDR1 and CDR2: MNHEY, SMNVEV (reference sequence). The DNA for the CDR3 is TGTGCCAGCAGTCAGAATAGAGGGAATGAGCAGTTCTTC. The encoded protein is CASSQNRGNEQFF.

The rearrangement joins TRBV5-1 to TRBJ1-2, with 7 bases that match TRBD1. This CDR3 is 15 amino acids long. Germline-derived CDR1 and CDR2 are SGHRS and YFSETQ. V was pared by 2 bases and J by 0 bases, with 4 bases of the junction left unmatched. The CDR3: CASSFGGTANYGYTF. The CDR3 DNA sequence: TGCGCCAGCAGCTTCGGAGGGACAGCTAACTATGGCTACACCTTC.

This clone came up once. This sequence joins TRBV19 and TRBJ1-2; 8 bases are a match to TRBD1. CDR1 and CDR2 from the germline V gene are LNHDA and SQIVND (reference sequence). This CDR3 contains 14 residues. The trim removed 3 bases at V and 4 bases at J, leaving 4 bases unmatched. DNA of the CDR3: TGTGCCAGTAGTATTTCAGGGGGCACCTATGGCTACACCTTC. This sequence encodes CASSISGGTYGYTF.

Comment on this clone: This specimen includes other DNA sequences encoding the same CDR3. The V and J genes are TRBV27 and TRBJ1-1; D may be TRBD1 (6 bases). Trimming left V 2 bases short and J 5 bases short, with 18 bases between. The CDR3 sequence is 16 residues long. Germline V lookup: CDR1 MNHEY, CDR2 SMNVEV (reference sequence). The CDR3 DNA sequence: TGTGCCAGCAGTTTAGGGTTTTTCGGGGGGCGGACTGAAGCTTTCTTT. Amino acids: CASSLGFFGGRTEAFF.

This clone turned up a few times. The chain has TRBV4-1 and TRBJ1-2, with D maybe TRBD1 (6 bases). CDR1 and CDR2 (germline): MGHRA, YSYEKL. V was clipped by 0 bases and J by 4 bases, with 21 bases between them. This CDR3 contains 18 residues. CDR3 in DNA: TGCGCCAGCAGCCAAGATGACGGCAGGGGATGGGGAGCCTATGGCTACACCTTC. This codes for CASSQDDGRGWGAYGYTF.

This chain connects TRBV6-5 to TRBJ2-7, with D perhaps TRBD1 (5 bases). V was cut by 3 bases and J by 2 bases, with 11 bases left in between. This CDR3 contains 14 residues. CDR1 MNHEY and CDR2 SVGAGI come from the germline V gene. CDR3 nucleotide sequence: TGTGCCAGCAGTTATTCACCAGGGACCTACGAGCAGTACTTC. Encoded protein: CASSYSPGTYEQYF.

This sequence joins TRBV29-1 and TRBJ1-1, with D perhaps matching TRBD1 (6 bases). Germline V CDR1 and CDR2: SQVTM, ANQGSEA. With 3 bases removed from V and 1 base from J, the gap between germline ends came to 18 bases. The CDR3 has 16 residues. This CDR3 is CSVDILVRGGNTEAFF. The CDR3 nucleotides read TGCAGCGTTGATATCTTGGTCAGGGGAGGGAACACTGAAGCTTTCTTT.

This clone has just one count. CDR3 nucleotide sequence: TGTGCCAGCAGCTTAGTTGGGGACTCCTACGAGCAGTACTTC. Protein sequence: CASSLVGDSYEQYF. The rearrangement uses TRBV7-9 and TRBJ2-7; D gene ambiguous. Germline V CDR1 and CDR2: SEHNR, FQNEAQ (reference sequence). The CDR3 has 14 amino acids. V lost 1 base, J lost 0 bases, and 7 bases lay in between. Full variable domain (rest looked up from reference TRBV7-9 and TRBJ2-7): DTGVSQNPRHKITKRGQNVTFRCDPISEHNRLYWYRQTLGQGPEFLTYFQNEAQLEKSRLLSDRFSAERPKGSFSTLEIQRTEQGDSAMYLCASSLVGDSYEQYFGPGTRLTVT.

The rearrangement uses TRBV11-2 and TRBJ2-3, with D uncertain. CDR3 size: 14 residues. V lost 7 bases to trimming and J lost 0 bases, with 11 bases between them. Germline V gene sequence: CDR1 SGHAT, CDR2 FQNNGV. CDR3 residues: CASMMTASTDTQYF. For the CDR3, the DNA is TGTGCCAGCATGATGACTGCTAGCACAGATACGCAGTATTTT.

This chain joins TRBV16 and TRBJ1-2; the D gene is possibly TRBD1 (6 bases). CDR1 and CDR2 (germline): KGHSY, FQNENV. This CDR3 has 15 amino acids. The V end lost 2 bases, the J end lost 4 bases, and 14 bases lay between the germline ends. CDR3 loop: CASSQRQGSIYGYTF. The CDR3 DNA is TGTGCCAGCAGCCAAAGGCAGGGGAGCATCTATGGCTACACCTTC.

V and J are TRBV10-3 and TRBJ2-1; 7 nucleotides agree with TRBD1. This CDR3 has 16 residues. The germline CDR1 and CDR2 sequences are ENHRY and SYGVKD. V shed 4 bases, J shed 7 bases, and the junction held 13 bases outside the gene matches. The CDR3 loop is CAISGNRGLKGNEQFF. The CDR3 DNA reads as TGTGCCATCAGTGGTAACAGGGGCCTCAAGGGGAATGAGCAGTTCTTC.

V is TRBV28 and J is TRBJ1-1; the match to TRBD1 covers 7 bases. The J segment lost 8 bases and the V segment lost 5 bases, leaving 11 bases of the junction unmatched. This CDR3 region has 14 residues. Germline V gene sequence: CDR1 MDHEN, CDR2 SYDVKM. CDR3 loop: CASSPVRTGAEAFF. The CDR3 region has the DNA TGTGCCAGCAGTCCCGTCCGGACAGGTGCGGAAGCTTTCTTT.

This clone appeared a few times. The J gene is TRBJ2-7, the V gene TRBV2; D gene unclear. This CDR3 is built from 12 residues. Between the trimmed V and J ends, which lost 7 bases and 0 bases, there was a span of 7 bases. Germline CDR1 and CDR2: SNHLY and FYNNEI. The DNA of the CDR3 is TGTGCCAGCAAACGGACCTCCTACGAGCAGTACTTC. Translating gives CASKRTSYEQYF.

CDR3 bases: TGCGCCAGCCTTTGGACGGTAGATGAAAAACTGTTTTTT. Its protein is CASLWTVDEKLFF. The chain has TRBV5-1 and TRBJ1-4; D gene unclear. V shed 7 bases and J shed 6 bases, with 13 bases lying between them. The germline V gene encodes CDR1 SGHRS and CDR2 YFSETQ. This CDR3 is built from 13 residues.

This clone was counted only a few times. V and J are TRBV5-1 and TRBJ1-4; 7 bases agree with TRBD1. The CDR3 consists of 16 residues. Losses at the gene ends were 4 bases for V and 0 bases for J; bases not matched to a gene: 6. In germline, CDR1 is SGHRS, CDR2 YFSETQ. The CDR3 loop is CASSDRDRTTNEKLFF. CDR3 nucleotides: TGCGCCAGCAGCGACCGGGACAGAACAACTAATGAAAAACTGTTTTTT.

V is TRBV4-3 and J is TRBJ2-2; D is ambiguous. Germline values: CDR1 LGHNA, CDR2 YSLEER. The length of the CDR3 is 14 residues. V lost 0 bases, J lost 3 bases, and 5 bases lay in between. This chain's CDR3 is CASSQDWDTGELFF. CDR3 nucleotides: TGCGCCAGCAGCCAAGATTGGGACACCGGGGAGCTGTTTTTT.

CDR3 residues: CASSLVHSGSGNEQFF. CDR3 in DNA: TGTGCCAGCAGCTTAGTTCACAGCGGTTCAGGCAATGAGCAGTTCTTC. V and J are TRBV11-2 and TRBJ2-1; D perhaps matches TRBD2 (5 bases). The V gene lost 1 base and the J gene lost 6 bases, with 16 bases spanning the gap. CDR1 and CDR2 from the germline V gene are SGHAT and FQNNGV. The CDR3 is 16 residues long.

This clone was found once. V is TRBV6-1 and J is TRBJ2-5; 7 bases are shared with TRBD1. Germline assignment: CDR1 MNHNS and CDR2 SASEGT. The CDR3 is made up of 15 amino acids. V was pared by 1 base and J by 5 bases, with 7 bases of the junction left unmatched. CDR3 loop: CASSEGDRAWETQYF. The CDR3 region has the DNA TGTGCCAGCAGTGAAGGAGACAGGGCCTGGGAGACCCAGTACTTC.

The table lists this clone with a few counts. The chain joins TRBV7-9 to TRBJ1-1; no firm D call. Germline V gives CDR1 SEHNR, CDR2 FQNEAQ (reference sequence). V was cut by 3 bases and J by 3 bases, with 8 bases left in between. This CDR3 is built from 13 residues. The CDR3 region has the DNA TGTGCCAGCAGCTTTGGGCAGGACACTGAAGCTTTCTTT. It translates to CASSFGQDTEAFF.

The chain combines TRBV5-1 with TRBJ2-3; TRBD2 is a possible D gene (6 bases). Germline V CDR1 and CDR2: SGHRS, YFSETQ. Trimming took off 4 bases at V and 0 bases at J, with 21 bases between the two ends. The CDR3 totals 18 residues. CDR3 in amino acids: CASSLLARHPTSTDTQYF. CDR3 DNA sequence: TGCGCCAGCAGCCTTCTAGCGCGACACCCTACTAGCACAGATACGCAGTATTTT.

This clone was seen a single time. V is TRBV30 and J is TRBJ2-5, with 12 bases matching TRBD2. CDR1 is GTSNPN and CDR2 is SVGIG in the germline V gene (reference sequence). The CDR3 has 15 residues. V lost 2 bases to trimming and J lost 4 bases; unmatched junction nucleotides: 5. CDR3 residues: CAWSQRLAGAETQYF. For the CDR3, the DNA is TGTGCCTGGAGTCAGAGACTAGCGGGAGCAGAGACCCAGTACTTC.

This chain connects TRBV2 to TRBJ1-3; D call uncertain. Looked up from germline, CDR1 is SNHLY and CDR2 is FYNNEI. The germline V and J ends were trimmed by 8 bases and 5 bases, with 16 bases remaining between them. CDR3 size: 14 residues. CDR3 sequence (DNA): TGTGCCAGCTTGGAGTTGGTGGAGCGAAACACCATATATTTT. Translated: CASLELVERNTIYF.

The genes are TRBV7-2 and TRBJ2-1, with 9 nucleotides matching TRBD2. The CDR3 length is 14 residues. The V gene's germline CDR1 is SGHTA and CDR2 FQGNSA. V shed 8 bases and J 6 bases; nucleotides not matched to a gene: 8. The CDR3 region has the DNA TGTGCCAGCCGGGCGGGAGGGCCTCGCAATGAGCAGTTCTTC. Translating gives CASRAGGPRNEQFF.